The TCR beta chain under discussion was sequenced for a study of read filtering for tumor transcriptome and immune sequencing. Across the study: After DNase treatment, RNA was made into whole-transcriptome libraries. Study conclusions and caveats: The CD138-negative fraction was mixed bone marrow immune cells, not pure T cells.

From about 400 ng of RNA, a library with molecular barcoded alpha/delta and beta/gamma adaptors was made. TCRdb itself ran the reads through MiXCR, one entry per CDR3 protein. In the table there are about 38,000 distinct CDR3 sequences, 12% to 15% of which are singletons. V dropped 0 bases and J dropped 5 bases, with 8 bases sitting between them. This CDR3 has 14 amino acids. Germline-derived CDR1 and CDR2 are SGHRS and YFSETQ. Ten or more counts support this clonotype. Antigen unknown. The TCR sequence derives from a donor at least 40 years old with multiple myeloma. The V gene is TRBV5-1, the J gene TRBJ2-2, with D possibly TRBD1 on 5 matching bases. The specimen was a population of CD138-negative cells sorted from bone marrow. The CDR3 bases are TGCGCCAGCAGCTTGGTGACAGTGACCGGGGAGCTGTTTTTT. This translates into CASSLVTVTGELFF.